This T cell receptor beta chain was documented in a study of blood T cell repertoires in COVID-19. Some clones are missing from TCRdb's copy, which holds only in-frame ones; the method was immunoSEQ multiplex PCR. Here the sample spans about 190,000 clones, around 79% being singletons. The CDR3 spans 13 residues. Germline CDR1 is SGDLS and CDR2 is YYNGEE. The V and J ends lost 1 base and 3 bases respectively, with 7 bases between them. Sequenced: peripheral blood. This chain connects TRBV9 to TRBJ1-1, with a weak D call TRBD1 (5 bases). The clonotype comes from a man aged 45 to 65 who had recovered from COVID-19. The CDR3 sequence: CASSVSGDTEAFF. DNA of the CDR3: TGTGCCAGCAGCGTATCGGGGGACACTGAAGCTTTCTTT.